This TCR beta chain was recorded in a study of spatial heterogeneity in lung cancer. This clonotype was counted ten times or more. Specified time point: sample taken at primary tumor resection. Whole RNA came from tumor, nontumor lung or frozen PBMC and was sequenced without being sorted. CDR1 is WNHNN and CDR2 is SYGVQD in the germline V gene (reference sequence). The CDR3 contains 14 residues. Trimming shortened V by 2 bases and J by 5 bases, and 11 bases separated the two germline ends. One entry per CDR3 protein, called by TCRdb with MiXCR from the 5' RACE reads. The sample holds around 75,000 distinct CDR3 sequences; about 14% are singletons and the top ten take 7.2%.

The sample was PBMCs, taken at surgery. The sequence was obtained from a male donor with early-stage non-small cell lung cancer. The genes are TRBV10-1 and TRBJ2-3; maybe TRBD1 (6 bases). Here the CDR3 reads CASSETGMGDTQYF. The CDR3 coding sequence is TGCGCCAGCAGTGAGACAGGGATGGGAGATACGCAGTATTTT.